These T cell receptor beta chains were read from a single sample in a study of cytomegalovirus exposure and HLA in healthy donors. Produced via immunoSEQ multiplex PCR; TCRdb's table is partial and in-frame only. This sample has approximately 170,000 clones, with 65% to 70% found just once. The sequencing input was PBMCs. These receptor sequences come from a woman aged 18 to 35 in good health and CMV-seropositive. Each CDR3 is given with its conserved first and last residue. The order of the fields is clone size, V gene, J gene, D gene, CDR3 DNA, CDR3 protein. D genes are given only for firm matches. Rows may omit the clone size; those that give it use once, few, many or a size class.

clone_size: -; v_call: TRBV7-9; j_call: TRBJ2-1; d_call: TRBD1; cdr3_nt: TGTGCCAGCAGCTTAGTTGCCAGCACGACAGGGGGGAATGAGCAGTTCTTC; cdr3_aa: CASSLVASTTGGNEQFF
clone_size: -; v_call: TRBV5-1; j_call: TRBJ1-4; d_call: TRBD1; cdr3_nt: TGCGCCAGCAGCTTGATAGGGGGCGCGGGTGAAAAACTGTTTTTT; cdr3_aa: CASSLIGGAGEKLFF
clone_size: few; v_call: TRBV19; j_call: TRBJ2-3; d_call: TRBD1; cdr3_nt: TGTGCCAGTAGTAGACAGGGGGGGACCGCGGGTACGCAGTATTTT; cdr3_aa: CASSRQGGTAGTQYF
clone_size: few; v_call: TRBV7-8; j_call: TRBJ1-3; d_call: -; cdr3_nt: TGTGCCAGCAGCTTAGTTAGCAAGGTCACTGGAAACACCATATATTTT; cdr3_aa: CASSLVSKVTGNTIYF
clone_size: few; v_call: TRBV7-9; j_call: TRBJ2-7; d_call: -; cdr3_nt: TGTGCCAGCAGCGACAACAGGGTCGTTTACGAGCAGTACTTC; cdr3_aa: CASSDNRVVYEQYF
clone_size: -; v_call: TRBV30; j_call: TRBJ1-1; d_call: -; cdr3_nt: TGTGCCTGGAGTCCGGACAGACTAAACACTGAAGCTTTCTTT; cdr3_aa: CAWSPDRLNTEAFF
clone_size: once; v_call: TRBV28; j_call: TRBJ2-3; d_call: TRBD2; cdr3_nt: TGTGCCAGCAGTTCTCTGGCTAGCGGTCTCACAGATACGCAGTATTTT; cdr3_aa: CASSSLASGLTDTQYF
clone_size: few; v_call: TRBV11-3; j_call: TRBJ1-1; d_call: -; cdr3_nt: TGTGCCAGCAGCTTTCAAGGGGCCCCTGAAGCTTTCTTT; cdr3_aa: CASSFQGAPEAFF
clone_size: few; v_call: TRBV29-1; j_call: TRBJ2-2; d_call: TRBD2; cdr3_nt: TGCAGCGTCACCGGGACTAGCGGAACGAACACCGGGGAGCTGTTTTTT; cdr3_aa: CSVTGTSGTNTGELFF
clone_size: -; v_call: TRBV12-5; j_call: TRBJ1-1; d_call: -; cdr3_nt: TGTGCTAGTGGTTTCGGTGTGCAGGGCCGAAGCACTGAAGCTTTCTTT; cdr3_aa: CASGFGVQGRSTEAFF
clone_size: -; v_call: TRBV13; j_call: TRBJ2-3; d_call: TRBD1; cdr3_nt: TGTGCCAGCAGCTTGGTCTCGGAGCCAGGGGGAGATACGCAGTATTTT; cdr3_aa: CASSLVSEPGGDTQYF
clone_size: -; v_call: TRBV30; j_call: TRBJ1-6; d_call: TRBD1; cdr3_nt: TGTGCCTCCTCAGGGGGCCCTTCCGTTCTCTCTAATTCACCCCTCCACTTT; cdr3_aa: CASSGGPSVLSNSPLHF
clone_size: few; v_call: TRBV9; j_call: TRBJ2-5; d_call: TRBD2; cdr3_nt: TGTGCCAGCAGCCGTCGGCTAGCGGGAGGGCAAGAGACCCAGTACTTC; cdr3_aa: CASSRRLAGGQETQYF
clone_size: -; v_call: TRBV5-8; j_call: TRBJ2-7; d_call: TRBD1; cdr3_nt: TGTGCCAGCAGCCAGGTAGGACAGGGGAGGTACGAGCAGTACTTC; cdr3_aa: CASSQVGQGRYEQYF
clone_size: -; v_call: TRBV27; j_call: TRBJ2-7; d_call: TRBD1; cdr3_nt: TGTGCCAGCAGTTTAAAGGACAGGGGGTTCGAGCAGTACTTC; cdr3_aa: CASSLKDRGFEQYF
clone_size: -; v_call: TRBV11-3; j_call: TRBJ2-5; d_call: TRBD2; cdr3_nt: TGTGCCAGCAGTTTGGGACTAGCGGGAGGAGCAGAGACCCAGTACTTC; cdr3_aa: CASSLGLAGGAETQYF
clone_size: -; v_call: TRBV30; j_call: TRBJ1-1; d_call: -; cdr3_nt: TGTGCCTGGAAACTTGCGGTGAACACTGAAGCTTTCTTT; cdr3_aa: CAWKLAVNTEAFF
clone_size: few; v_call: TRBV19; j_call: TRBJ1-1; d_call: -; cdr3_nt: TGTGCCAGTAGTCCTCGGGGAGGGTCGGACTACACTGAAGCTTTCTTT; cdr3_aa: CASSPRGGSDYTEAFF
clone_size: once; v_call: TRBV4-2; j_call: TRBJ2-1; d_call: TRBD1; cdr3_nt: TGTGCCAGCAGCCATACGGACAGGACCTGGGATTACAATGAGCAGTTCTTC; cdr3_aa: CASSHTDRTWDYNEQFF
clone_size: -; v_call: TRBV20-1; j_call: TRBJ2-7; d_call: -; cdr3_nt: TGCAGTGCTTCCCGCTACGAGCAGTACTTC; cdr3_aa: CSASRYEQYF
clone_size: -; v_call: TRBV14; j_call: TRBJ2-1; d_call: TRBD2; cdr3_nt: TGTGCCAGCAGCCAATCGGGTCTTAGGACTAGCGAACTCAATGAGCAGTTCTTC; cdr3_aa: CASSQSGLRTSELNEQFF